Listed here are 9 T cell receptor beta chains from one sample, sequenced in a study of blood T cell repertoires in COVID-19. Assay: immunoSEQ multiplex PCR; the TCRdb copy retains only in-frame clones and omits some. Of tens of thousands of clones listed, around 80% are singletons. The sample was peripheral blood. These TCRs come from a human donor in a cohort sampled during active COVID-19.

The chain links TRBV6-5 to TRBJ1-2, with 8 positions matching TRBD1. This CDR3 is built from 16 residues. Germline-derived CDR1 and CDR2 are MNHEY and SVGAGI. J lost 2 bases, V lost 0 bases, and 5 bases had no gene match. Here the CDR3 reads CASSYSGDRINYGYTF. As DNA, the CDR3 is TGTGCCAGCAGTTACTCCGGGGACAGGATAAACTATGGCTACACCTTC.

The CDR3 loop reads CAIRNIPGQGDSGNTIYF. CDR3 nucleotides: TGTGCCATCAGAAATATTCCGGGACAGGGAGACTCTGGAAACACCATATATTTT. The chain uses TRBV10-3 and TRBJ1-3; 9 bases are shared with TRBD1. The V gene's germline CDR1 is ENHRY and CDR2 SYGVKD. The CDR3 runs 18 residues. J gave up 0 bases and V 6 bases, and 12 bases lay outside the gene matches.

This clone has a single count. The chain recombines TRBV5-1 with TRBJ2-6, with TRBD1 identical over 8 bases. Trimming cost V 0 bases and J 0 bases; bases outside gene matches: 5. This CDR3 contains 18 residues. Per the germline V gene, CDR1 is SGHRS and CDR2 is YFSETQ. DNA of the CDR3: TGCGCCAGCAGCTTGGCCGAACAGGGGGACTCTGGGGCCAACGTCCTGACTTTC. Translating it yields CASSLAEQGDSGANVLTF.

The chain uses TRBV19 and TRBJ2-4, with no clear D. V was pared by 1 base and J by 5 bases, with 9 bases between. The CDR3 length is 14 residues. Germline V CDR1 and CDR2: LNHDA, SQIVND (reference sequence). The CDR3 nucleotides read TGTGCCAGTAGTATAGCAGGTCGCGAAAACATTCAGTACTTC. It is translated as CASSIAGRENIQYF. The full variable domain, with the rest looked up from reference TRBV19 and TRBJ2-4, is DGGITQSPKYLFRKEGQNVTLSCEQNLNHDAMYWYRQDPGQGLRLIYYSQIVNDFQKGDIAEGYSVSREKKESFPLTVTSAQKNPTAFYLCASSIAGRENIQYFGAGTRLSVL.

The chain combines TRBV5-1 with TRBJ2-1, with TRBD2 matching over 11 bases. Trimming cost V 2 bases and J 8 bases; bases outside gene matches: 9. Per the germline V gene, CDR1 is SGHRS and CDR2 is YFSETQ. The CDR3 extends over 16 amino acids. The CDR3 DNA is TGCGCCAGCAGCTTAGACCTAGCGGGAGGTCGAGATGAGCAGTTCTTC. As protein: CASSLDLAGGRDEQFF. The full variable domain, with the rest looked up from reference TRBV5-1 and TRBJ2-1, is KAGVTQTPRYLIKTRGQQVTLSCSPISGHRSVSWYQQTPGQGLQFLFEYFSETQRNKGNFPGRFSGRQFSNSRSEMNVSTLELGDSALYLCASSLDLAGGRDEQFFGPGTRLTVL.

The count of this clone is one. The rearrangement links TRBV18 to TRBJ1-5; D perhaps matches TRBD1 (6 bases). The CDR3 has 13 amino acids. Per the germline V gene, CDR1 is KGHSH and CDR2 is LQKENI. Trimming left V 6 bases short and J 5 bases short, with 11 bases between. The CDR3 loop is CASSSDRDQPQHF. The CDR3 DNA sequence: TGTGCCAGCTCGTCGGACAGAGATCAGCCCCAGCATTTT.

The CDR3 here is CAIRSGTGDGANVLTF. In DNA, the CDR3 is TGTGCCATCAGGTCCGGGACAGGGGACGGGGCCAACGTCCTGACTTTC. V usage is TRBV10-3 and J usage is TRBJ2-6; 10 bases are a match to TRBD1. The CDR3 covers 16 residues. CDR1 ENHRY and CDR2 SYGVKD come from the germline V gene. Trimming removed 6 bases from V and 4 bases from J; junction bases left unmatched: 6.

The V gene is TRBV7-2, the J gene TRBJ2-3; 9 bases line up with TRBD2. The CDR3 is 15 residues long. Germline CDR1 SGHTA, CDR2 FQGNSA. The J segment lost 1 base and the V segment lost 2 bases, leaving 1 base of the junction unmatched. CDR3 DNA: TGTGCCAGCAGCTTAAAGCGGGGGGGCACAGATACGCAGTATTTT. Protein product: CASSLKRGGTDTQYF. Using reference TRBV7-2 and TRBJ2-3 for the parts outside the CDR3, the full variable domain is GAGVSQSPSNKVTEKGKDVELRCDPISGHTALYWYRQSLGQGLEFLIYFQGNSAPDKSGLPSDRFSAERTGGSVSTLTIQRTQQEDSAVYLCASSLKRGGTDTQYFGPGTRLTVL.

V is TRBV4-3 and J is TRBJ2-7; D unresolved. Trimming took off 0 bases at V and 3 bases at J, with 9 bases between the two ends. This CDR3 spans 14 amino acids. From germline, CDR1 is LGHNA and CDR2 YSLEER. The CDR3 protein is CASSQEFYGYEQYF. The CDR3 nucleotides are TGCGCCAGCAGCCAAGAATTCTACGGCTACGAGCAGTACTTC.